This TCR beta chain was recorded in a study of T cells in localized non-small cell lung cancer. The method was immunoSEQ multiplex PCR; TCRdb's version includes in-frame clones alone and lacks a portion of them. The sample includes under 5,000 clones, under 35% of them seen just once. J gave up 3 bases and V 3 bases, and 10 bases lay outside the gene matches. Per the germline V gene, CDR1 is SQVTM and CDR2 is ANQGSEA. This CDR3 is built from 16 residues. J is TRBJ2-3 and V is TRBV29-1, with 9 bases lining up with TRBD2. The sample here was lung tumor tissue, taken before any cancer treatment. The TCR comes from a woman aged 35 to 75 with stage II squamous cell lung carcinoma. The CDR3 DNA sequence: TGCAGCGTTGATGGGACTAGCAATAAGGGGACAGATACGCAGTATTTT. This gives the protein CSVDGTSNKGTDTQYF.